This is a list of T cell receptor beta chains from one sample in a study of molecular identifiers for immune sequencing clone quantification. MiXCR, run by TCRdb on the PCR reads, gives a single entry per CDR3 protein. The profile covers about 510,000 distinct CDR3 sequences, with about 21% appearing a single time and around 0.84% taken by the ten largest. The sequencing sample was made of naive CD8+ T cells from blood, with Jurkat cell RNA spiked in. The receptors shown here come from a human donor in good health. Some libraries in this study had Jurkat cell RNA spiked in. CDR3s include the opening cysteine and the closing phenylalanine or tryptophan. Fields, in order: clone size, D gene, V gene, J gene, CDR3 DNA, CDR3 protein. A D gene is named only where the DNA matches it firmly. A clone size is listed for some rows: how often the clone was seen (once, few, many), or a class if it is expanded.

.	TRBD2	TRBV7-9	TRBJ2-7	TGTGCCAGCAGAGGACTAGCGGGAGCCTACGAGCAGTACTTC	CASRGLAGAYEQYF
.	.	TRBV20-1	TRBJ2-1	TGCAGTACTAGGAAAGGGGGGTACAATGAGCAGTTCTTC	CSTRKGGYNEQFF
many	.	TRBV7-2	TRBJ2-1	TGTGCCAGCAGCACGCAGACTGGACCGAATGAGCAGTTCTTC	CASSTQTGPNEQFF
many	.	TRBV9	TRBJ2-7	TGTGCCAGCAGCGTAGGCCTAGCTGCTACCTACGAGCAGTACTTC	CASSVGLAATYEQYF
.	.	TRBV5-3	TRBJ2-3	TGTGCCAGCAGCTTGGCCGAAGGGGGGCTCACAGATGCGCAGTATTTT	CASSLAEGGLTDAQYF
.	TRBD2	TRBV4-3	TRBJ2-2	TGCGCCAGCAGTCTCGGACTAGCGGGATTCGGGGAGCTGTTTTTT	CASSLGLAGFGELFF
.	TRBD1	TRBV7-2	TRBJ1-1	TGTGCCAGCAGCTGGGACAGGGTACTCCTGAACACTGAAGCTTTCTTT	CASSWDRVLLNTEAFF
many	TRBD1	TRBV6-1	TRBJ1-1	TGTGCCAGCAGTGAAGCGAGGACAGGCCCGGCTTCTGAAGCTTTCTTT	CASSEARTGPASEAFF
many	.	TRBV12-3/TRBV12-4	TRBJ1-1	TGTGCCAGCAGTTTAGGAGAGGGAAACACTGAAGCTTTCTTT	CASSLGEGNTEAFF
.	.	TRBV6-2/TRBV6-3	TRBJ2-3	TGTGCCAGCAGTTACTTTCCAGGCACGGGTTGGGAGACAGATACGCAGTATTTT	CASSYFPGTGWETDTQYF
.	.	TRBV4-3	TRBJ1-4	TGCGCCAGCAGCCACGAGACAGGCGCTAATGAAAAACTGTTTTTT	CASSHETGANEKLFF
many	TRBD2	TRBV24-1	TRBJ2-5	TGTGCCACCGGCATGTCGCCAGCGGGAGTCCCGGAGACCCAGTACTTC	CATGMSPAGVPETQYF
few	.	TRBV6-5	TRBJ1-1	TGTGCCAGCAGTCCGCGACTAGGGACTGAAGCTTTCTTT	CASSPRLGTEAFF
.	TRBD1	TRBV2	TRBJ2-7	TGTGCCAGCAGGGTGGGACAGAATGGGGACGAGCAGTACTTC	CASRVGQNGDEQYF
many	.	TRBV4-3	TRBJ2-7	TGCGCCAGCAGCCAATCCCGATTGGGGGCTTCCTACGAGCAGTACTTC	CASSQSRLGASYEQYF
many	.	TRBV7-8	TRBJ2-3	TGTGCCAGCAGCTCAACAGGGCAGGATCCATGGGGAGATACGCAGTATTTT	CASSSTGQDPWGDTQYF
.	.	TRBV4-3	TRBJ1-4	TGCGCCAGCAGCCAAGAGGTTCGACTAGGGGTCGGAGAAAAACTGTTTTTT	CASSQEVRLGVGEKLFF
many	.	TRBV7-8	TRBJ2-1	TGTGCCAGCAGCAATTCAGGGGGAAATGGAGGGAATGAGCAGTTCTTC	CASSNSGGNGGNEQFF
.	.	TRBV12-3/TRBV12-4	TRBJ2-5	TGTGCCAGCAGTTTATTTCTACGGGATTCCCAAGAGACCCAGTACTTC	CASSLFLRDSQETQYF
few	.	TRBV27	TRBJ2-7	TGTGCCAGCAGTTTATCACCATACTACGAGCAGTACTTC	CASSLSPYYEQYF
.	TRBD2	TRBV28	TRBJ2-1	TGTGCCAGCAGTTTCCGGACTAGCTCCTACAATGAGCAGTTCTTC	CASSFRTSSYNEQFF
.	.	TRBV5-1	TRBJ2-7	TGCGCCAGCAGCACATTCTTTTCTGGGGGAGCGATATCCTACGAGCAGTACTTC	CASSTFFSGGAISYEQYF
.	TRBD2	TRBV20-1	TRBJ2-5	TGCAGTGCTAGAGATGACTCGGCTAGCGGGGTACAAGAGACCCAGTACTTC	CSARDDSASGVQETQYF
.	TRBD1	TRBV15	TRBJ1-4	TGTGCCACCAGCAGAGATCCCACAGGGGCTAATGAAAAACTGTTTTTT	CATSRDPTGANEKLFF
many	.	TRBV7-9	TRBJ2-3	TGTGCCAGCAGCCCCCCCCTCGCAGATACGCAGTATTTT	CASSPPLADTQYF
few	.	TRBV5-1	TRBJ2-7	TGCGCCAGCAGCTTGGCGCCTAGTTCACCCTACGAGCAGTACTTC	CASSLAPSSPYEQYF
few	.	TRBV20-1	TRBJ2-3	TGCAGTGCTTCCCCTCAGGTCGCAGATACGCAGTATTTT	CSASPQVADTQYF
few	TRBD2	TRBV3-1	TRBJ2-7	TGTGCCAGCAGCCCGACTAGCGGGAGGACCCACGAGCAGTACTTC	CASSPTSGRTHEQYF
many	.	TRBV24-1	TRBJ1-5	TGTGCCACCAGTGAAACCTATAGCAATCAGCCCCAGCATTTT	CATSETYSNQPQHF
.	.	TRBV19	TRBJ1-4	TGTGCCAGTAGTATTCAGGGTTATAGTGAAAAACTGTTTTTT	CASSIQGYSEKLFF
.	TRBD1	TRBV7-9	TRBJ1-1	TGTGCCAGCAGCCAAAGGACAGGCAAGAACACTGAAGCTTTCTTT	CASSQRTGKNTEAFF
many	.	TRBV7-2	TRBJ2-5	TGTGCCAGCAGCTCGATGGCGGATCAAGAGACCCAGTACTTC	CASSSMADQETQYF
many	.	TRBV19	TRBJ2-3	TGTGCCAGTAGTATGGGGGTGACCAGCACAGATACGCAGTATTTT	CASSMGVTSTDTQYF
few	TRBD1	TRBV11-2	TRBJ1-1	TGTGCCAGCAGCTTCGAACAGGGGTACACTGAAGCTTTCTTT	CASSFEQGYTEAFF
many	.	TRBV4-3	TRBJ2-7	TGCGCCAGCAGCCCCGACACGGGGGGCTTCGAGCAGTACTTC	CASSPDTGGFEQYF
few	TRBD1	TRBV7-9	TRBJ1-1	TGTGCCAGCAGCGATCACTTGACCCAGGGGGCCCGACGTAAAGCTTTCTTT	CASSDHLTQGARRKAFF
many	.	TRBV7-2	TRBJ2-1	TGTGCCAGCAGCTTAGACAGTTACAATGAGCAGTTCTTC	CASSLDSYNEQFF
many	TRBD1	TRBV20-1	TRBJ1-6	TGCAGTGCTAGAGATAGCCGACAGGGCTATAATTCACCCCTCCACTTT	CSARDSRQGYNSPLHF
.	.	TRBV12-3/TRBV12-4	TRBJ1-2	TGTGCCAGCGGAGGTGGCTATGGCTACACCTTC	CASGGGYGYTF
many	TRBD1	TRBV7-2	TRBJ2-7	TGTGCCAGCAGCCAGGGACAGCCGACCTACGAGCAGTACTTC	CASSQGQPTYEQYF
.	TRBD2	TRBV7-9	TRBJ2-1	TGTGCCAGCAGCCCGCTAGCGGGTCTCCGGAATGAGCAGTTCTTC	CASSPLAGLRNEQFF
few	.	TRBV4-3	TRBJ2-7	TGCGCCAGCAGCCAAGATGTGGCGGGGACTTCCTACGAGCAGTACTTC	CASSQDVAGTSYEQYF
.	.	TRBV28	TRBJ1-6	TGTGCCAGCAGTCCCTACAGGGAACCCAATAATTCACCCCTCCACTTT	CASSPYREPNNSPLHF
few	TRBD2	TRBV29-1	TRBJ2-5	TGCAGCGTTGAAAGATTAGCGGGGGGGCCGGGAGAGACCCAGTACTTC	CSVERLAGGPGETQYF
.	TRBD2	TRBV9	TRBJ2-7	TGTGCCAGCAGCGATCGGCGGGGTACTAGCGGCACCTACGAGCAGTACTTC	CASSDRRGTSGTYEQYF
few	.	TRBV12-3/TRBV12-4	TRBJ2-5	TGTGCCAGCAGTTTAAGTGGGTCCCAAGAGACCCAGTACTTC	CASSLSGSQETQYF
few	.	TRBV4-1	TRBJ2-3	TGCGCCAGCAGCCATCCGGGGGTAAGCACAGATACGCAGTATTTT	CASSHPGVSTDTQYF